The next 16 T cell receptor beta chains were all read from a single sample in a study of blood T cell repertoires in COVID-19. Using immunoSEQ multiplex PCR, the repertoire was profiled, and TCRdb retains in-frame clones only, with some absent. The repertoire has approximately 200,000 clones, approximately 81% of them found once; the top ten carry around 0.89%. The sequencing input was peripheral blood. The receptors here all came from a man in his forties or fifties with acute or convalescent COVID-19.

The chain uses TRBV28 and TRBJ2-7; maybe TRBD1 (6 bases). This CDR3 spans 14 amino acids. V shed 5 bases and J shed 3 bases, with 14 bases lying between them. The germline CDR1 and CDR2 sequences are MDHEN and SYDVKM. CDR3: CASSIIQDSYEQYF. The CDR3 nucleotides read TGTGCCAGCAGTATAATTCAGGACAGCTACGAGCAGTACTTC.

The V gene is TRBV19, the J gene TRBJ1-1; 8 bases agree with TRBD1. The germline V gene encodes CDR1 LNHDA and CDR2 SQIVND (reference sequence). The V and J ends lost 4 bases and 2 bases, in that order; junction bases with no gene match: 6. This CDR3 comprises 15 residues. The CDR3 spells CASSTRDRGNTEAFF. The CDR3 coding sequence is TGTGCCAGTAGTACGAGAGACAGGGGCAACACTGAAGCTTTCTTT.

The rearrangement joins TRBV9 to TRBJ1-1; 10 positions agree with TRBD1. The length of the CDR3 is 16 residues. With V trimmed by 5 bases and J by 3 bases, 10 bases remained unmatched. CDR1 is SGDLS and CDR2 is YYNGEE in the germline V gene. The CDR3 spells CASSRRQGAGDTEAFF. CDR3 DNA: TGTGCCAGCAGTCGAAGACAGGGGGCCGGTGACACTGAAGCTTTCTTT.

V gene TRBV12-5 combines with J gene TRBJ1-6; 8 bases are shared with TRBD1. After removal of 4 bases from V and 13 bases from J, the junction contained 3 bases not matched to a gene. The CDR3 has 12 amino acids. CDR1 and CDR2 from the germline V gene are LGHNT and FRNRAP. The CDR3 bases are TGTGCTAGTGGTTGGCAGGGGGCCCCCCTCCACTTT. It encodes CASGWQGAPLHF.

In this sample, this clone turned up once. This chain links TRBV18 with TRBJ2-7, with TRBD1 identical over 7 bases. CDR1 is KGHSH, CDR2 LQKENI, per germline. Losses at the gene ends were 1 base for V and 5 bases for J; bases not matched to a gene: 5. CDR3 length: 14 residues. CDR3 protein: CASSPLGQGDEQYF. The CDR3 DNA reads TGTGCCAGCTCACCACTCGGCCAGGGGGACGAGCAGTACTTC.

This chain links TRBV7-9 with TRBJ1-1, with TRBD1 matching over 8 bases. Germline CDR1 is SEHNR and CDR2 is FQNEAQ (reference sequence). Trimming removed 0 bases from V and 1 base from J; junction bases left unmatched: 10. CDR3 length: 18 residues. CDR3 nucleotides: TGTGCCAGCAGCTTAGCTAAGACAGGGGCGATCTCGAACACTGAAGCTTTCTTT. Amino acid sequence: CASSLAKTGAISNTEAFF.

This clone appeared a few times. The V and J genes are TRBV9 and TRBJ1-1; D perhaps matches TRBD1 (6 bases). V lost 4 bases and J 0 bases, leaving 13 bases between the germline ends. The CDR3 covers 15 residues. Germline V gene lookup returns CDR1 SGDLS and CDR2 YYNGEE. This CDR3 reads CASSLRRDMNTEAFF. CDR3 nucleotide sequence: TGTGCCAGCAGCCTCCGCAGGGACATGAACACTGAAGCTTTCTTT.

V is TRBV10-1 and J is TRBJ1-2; D may be TRBD1 (5 bases). Per germline, CDR1 WNHNN and CDR2 SYGVQD (reference sequence). The CDR3 extends over 14 amino acids. V lost 6 bases and J lost 3, with 14 bases in between. The CDR3 DNA sequence: TGCGCCAGCAGGGGGGGAGGGTCGGACTATGGCTACACCTTC. Its protein is CASRGGGSDYGYTF.

The rearrangement joins TRBV5-4 to TRBJ2-2; the match to TRBD1 covers 7 bases. The germline gives CDR1 SGHNT, CDR2 YYREEE (reference sequence). V was clipped by 4 bases and J by 4 bases; unmatched bases: 7. This CDR3 is built from 15 residues. The CDR3 DNA is TGTGCCAGCAGCAGAGACAGGGCCGGCACCGGGGAGCTGTTTTTT. As protein: CASSRDRAGTGELFF. Supplemented by reference TRBV5-4 and TRBJ2-2, the full variable domain reads ETGVTQSPTHLIKTRGQQVTLRCSSQSGHNTVSWYQQALGQGPQFIFQYYREEENGRGNFPPRFSGLQFPNYSSELNVNALELDDSALYLCASSRDRAGTGELFFGEGSRLTVL.

This chain uses TRBV20-1 with TRBJ2-7, with 10 bases aligning to TRBD1. The germline CDR1 and CDR2 sequences are DFQATT and SNEGSKA (reference sequence). V lost 3 bases to trimming and J lost 2 bases; unmatched junction nucleotides: 7. The CDR3 runs to 15 residues. The CDR3 spells CSASHPGTGAYEQYF. For the CDR3, the DNA is TGCAGTGCTAGTCACCCCGGGACAGGGGCCTACGAGCAGTACTTC.

This clone was counted a few times. The chain has TRBV7-3 and TRBJ1-1; D call uncertain. The CDR3 consists of 12 residues. V gave up 2 bases and J gave up 5 bases, with 6 bases separating them. Germline CDR1 reads SGHTA; CDR2 reads FQGTGA. The CDR3 protein is CASSLGSTEAFF. The CDR3 coding sequence is TGTGCCAGCAGCTTAGGGAGTACTGAAGCTTTCTTT.

The genes are TRBV28 and TRBJ2-4, with 7 bases fitting TRBD1. Looked up from germline, CDR1 is MDHEN and CDR2 is SYDVKM. With V trimmed by 3 bases and J by 0 bases, 8 bases remained unmatched. This CDR3 contains 17 residues. The CDR3 is CASSFTDRRLAKNIQYF. In DNA form, the CDR3 reads TGTGCCAGCAGTTTCACGGACAGGCGGCTAGCCAAAAACATTCAGTACTTC.

The chain links TRBV10-3 to TRBJ2-7; 9 bases align to TRBD1. Germline V gives CDR1 ENHRY, CDR2 SYGVKD. The CDR3 covers 14 residues. The J segment lost 5 bases and the V segment lost 4 bases, leaving 6 bases of the junction unmatched. Here the CDR3 reads CAISGGDRDDEQYF. The CDR3 DNA is TGTGCCATCAGTGGGGGGGACAGGGATGACGAGCAGTACTTC.

V is TRBV13 and J is TRBJ2-2; 8 bases agree with TRBD2. Germline lookup yields CDR1 PRHDT and CDR2 FYEKMQ (reference sequence). The V segment lost 5 bases and the J segment 4 bases; nucleotides outside the gene matches: 6. This CDR3 region has 15 residues. The CDR3 loop is CASSRGTRTTGELFF. In DNA form, the CDR3 reads TGTGCCAGCAGCAGAGGGACTAGGACCACCGGGGAGCTGTTTTTT.

In its sample, this clone was seen a few times. The junction departs from germline at one end; a sequencing error may be responsible. The rearrangement links TRBV4-2 to TRBJ1-3, with 8 bases fitting TRBD1. CDR3 length: 16 residues. In germline, CDR1 is LGHNA, CDR2 YNFKEQ. The CDR3, as DNA: TGTGCCAGCAGCCAAGAAACAGGGGGTTCTGGAAGCACCATATATTTT. Protein product: CASSQETGGSGSTIYF.

The chain is built from TRBV14 and TRBJ1-2, with D uncertain. This CDR3 is 14 amino acids long. Germline CDR1 reads SGHDN; CDR2 reads FVKESK. V was trimmed by 3 bases and J by 8 bases, leaving 16 bases between them. The CDR3 DNA is TGTGCCAGCAGCCAGATCGACTCCCGGCGAGGCTACACCTTC. Its translation is CASSQIDSRRGYTF. The variable domain in full, completed from reference TRBV14 and TRBJ1-2, reads EAGVTQFPSHSVIEKGQTVTLRCDPISGHDNLYWYRRVMGKEIKFLLHFVKESKQDESGMPNNRFLAERTGGTYSTLKVQPAELEDSGVYFCASSQIDSRRGYTFGSGTRLTVV.